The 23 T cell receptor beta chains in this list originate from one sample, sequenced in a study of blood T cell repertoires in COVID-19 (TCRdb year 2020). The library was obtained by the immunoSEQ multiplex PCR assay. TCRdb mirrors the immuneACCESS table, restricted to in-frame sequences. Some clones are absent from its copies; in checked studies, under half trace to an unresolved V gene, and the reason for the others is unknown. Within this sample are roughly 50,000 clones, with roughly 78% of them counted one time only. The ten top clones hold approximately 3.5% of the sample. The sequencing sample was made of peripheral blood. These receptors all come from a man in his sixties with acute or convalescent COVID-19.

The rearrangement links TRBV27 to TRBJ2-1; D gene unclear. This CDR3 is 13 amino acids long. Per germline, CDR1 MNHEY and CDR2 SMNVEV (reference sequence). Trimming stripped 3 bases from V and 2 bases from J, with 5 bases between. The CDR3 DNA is TGTGCCAGCAGTTTGCGAACCTACAATGAGCAGTTCTTC. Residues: CASSLRTYNEQFF.

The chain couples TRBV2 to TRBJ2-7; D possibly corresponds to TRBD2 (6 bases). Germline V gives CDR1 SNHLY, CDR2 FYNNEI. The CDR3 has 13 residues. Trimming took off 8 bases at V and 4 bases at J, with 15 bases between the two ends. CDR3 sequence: CASDRESGYEQYF. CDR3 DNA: TGTGCCAGCGATCGGGAGTCAGGGTACGAGCAGTACTTC.

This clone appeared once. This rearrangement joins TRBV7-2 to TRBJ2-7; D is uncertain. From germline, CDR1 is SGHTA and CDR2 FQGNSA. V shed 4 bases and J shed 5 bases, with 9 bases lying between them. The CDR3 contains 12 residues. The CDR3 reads CASSSRIHEQYF. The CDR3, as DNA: TGTGCCAGCAGCTCGAGAATCCACGAGCAGTACTTC.

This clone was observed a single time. The CDR3 sequence: CSVAEGRAMRAFF. In nucleotides, the CDR3 is TGCAGCGTTGCGGAGGGGCGAGCCATGCGGGCTTTCTTT. V is TRBV29-1 and J is TRBJ1-1; tentatively, D is TRBD1 (5 bases). CDR1 is SQVTM, CDR2 ANQGSEA, per germline. This CDR3 comprises 13 residues. V was pared by 4 bases and J by 11 bases, with 20 bases between.

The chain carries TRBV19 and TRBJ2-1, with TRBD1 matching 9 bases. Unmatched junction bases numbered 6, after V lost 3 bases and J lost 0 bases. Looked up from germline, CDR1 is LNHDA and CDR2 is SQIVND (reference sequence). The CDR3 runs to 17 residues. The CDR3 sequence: CASSIGQGSPSYNEQFF. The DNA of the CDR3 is TGTGCCAGTAGTATCGGACAGGGGTCTCCCTCCTACAATGAGCAGTTCTTC.

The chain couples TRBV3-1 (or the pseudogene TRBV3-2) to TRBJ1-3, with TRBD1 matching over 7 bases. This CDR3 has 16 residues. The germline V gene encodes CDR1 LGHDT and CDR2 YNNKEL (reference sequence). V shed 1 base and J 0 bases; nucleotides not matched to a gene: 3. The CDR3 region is CASSQARGLSGNTIYF. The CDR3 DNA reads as TGTGCCAGCAGCCAAGCGAGGGGGCTCTCTGGAAACACCATATATTTT.

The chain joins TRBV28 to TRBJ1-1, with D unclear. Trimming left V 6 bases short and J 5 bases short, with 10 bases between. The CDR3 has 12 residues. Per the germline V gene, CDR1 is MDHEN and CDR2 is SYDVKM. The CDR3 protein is CASRAGGTEAFF. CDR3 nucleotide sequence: TGTGCCAGCAGGGCGGGTGGGACTGAAGCTTTCTTT.

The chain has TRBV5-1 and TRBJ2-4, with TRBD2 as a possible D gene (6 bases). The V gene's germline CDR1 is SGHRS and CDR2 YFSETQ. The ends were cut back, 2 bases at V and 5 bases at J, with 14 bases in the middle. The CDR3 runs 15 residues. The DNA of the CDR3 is TGCGCCAGCAGCTTAACGGGGAGGCTTGAAAACATTCAGTACTTC. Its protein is CASSLTGRLENIQYF.

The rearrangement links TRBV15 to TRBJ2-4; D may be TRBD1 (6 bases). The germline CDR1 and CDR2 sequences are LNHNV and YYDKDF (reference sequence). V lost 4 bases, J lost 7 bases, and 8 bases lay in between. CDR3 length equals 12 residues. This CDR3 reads CATSITGNIQYF. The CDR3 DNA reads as TGTGCCACCAGCATTACAGGGAACATTCAGTACTTC. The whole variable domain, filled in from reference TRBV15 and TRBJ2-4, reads DAMVIQNPRYQVTQFGKPVTLSCSQTLNHNVMYWYQQKSSQAPKLLFHYYDKDFNNEADTPDNFQSRRPNTSFCFLDIRSPGLGDTAMYLCATSITGNIQYFGAGTRLSVL.

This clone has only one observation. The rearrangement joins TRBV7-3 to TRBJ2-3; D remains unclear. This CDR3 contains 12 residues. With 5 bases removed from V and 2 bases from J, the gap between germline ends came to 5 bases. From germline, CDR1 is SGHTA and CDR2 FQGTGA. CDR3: CASSLFTDTQYF. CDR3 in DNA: TGTGCCAGCAGCCTCTTCACAGATACGCAGTATTTT. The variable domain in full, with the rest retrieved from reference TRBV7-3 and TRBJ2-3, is GAGVSQTPSNKVTEKGKYVELRCDPISGHTALYWYRQSLGQGPEFLIYFQGTGAADDSGLPNDRFFAVRPEGSVSTLKIQRTERGDSAVYLCASSLFTDTQYFGPGTRLTVL.

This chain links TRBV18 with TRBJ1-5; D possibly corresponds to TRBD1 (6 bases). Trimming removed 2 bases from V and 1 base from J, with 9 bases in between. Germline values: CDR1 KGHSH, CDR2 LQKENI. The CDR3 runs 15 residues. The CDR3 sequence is CASSPNRVSNQPQHF. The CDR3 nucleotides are TGTGCCAGCTCACCAAACAGGGTCAGCAATCAGCCCCAGCATTTT.

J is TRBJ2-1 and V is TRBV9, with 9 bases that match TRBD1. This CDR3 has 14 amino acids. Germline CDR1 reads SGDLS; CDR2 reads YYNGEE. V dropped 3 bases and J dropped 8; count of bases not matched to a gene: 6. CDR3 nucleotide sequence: TGTGCCAGCAGCGGGGAGACAGGGGGGCATGAGCAGTTCTTC. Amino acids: CASSGETGGHEQFF. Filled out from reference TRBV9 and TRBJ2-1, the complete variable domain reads DSGVTQTPKHLITATGQRVTLRCSPRSGDLSVYWYQQSLDQGLQFLIQYYNGEERAKGNILERFSAQQFPDLHSELNLSSLELGDSALYFCASSGETGGHEQFFGPGTRLTVL.

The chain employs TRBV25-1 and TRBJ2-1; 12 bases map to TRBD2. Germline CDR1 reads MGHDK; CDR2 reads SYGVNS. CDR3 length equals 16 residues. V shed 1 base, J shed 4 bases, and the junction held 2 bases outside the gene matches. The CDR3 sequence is CASSESGTSGYNEQFF. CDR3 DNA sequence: TGTGCCAGCAGTGAATCGGGGACTAGCGGGTACAATGAGCAGTTCTTC.

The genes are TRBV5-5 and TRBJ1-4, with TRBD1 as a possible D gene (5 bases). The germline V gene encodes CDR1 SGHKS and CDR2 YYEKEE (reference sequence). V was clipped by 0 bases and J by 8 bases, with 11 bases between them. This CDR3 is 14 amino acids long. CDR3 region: CASSLARAEEKLFF. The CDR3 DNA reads TGTGCCAGCAGCTTGGCCAGGGCTGAGGAAAAACTGTTTTTT.

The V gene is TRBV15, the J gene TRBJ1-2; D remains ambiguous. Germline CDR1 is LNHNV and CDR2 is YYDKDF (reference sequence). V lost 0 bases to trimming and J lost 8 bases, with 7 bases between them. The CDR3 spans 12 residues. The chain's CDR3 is CATSRDLRGYTF. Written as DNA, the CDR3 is TGTGCCACCAGCAGAGATCTTAGAGGCTACACCTTC.

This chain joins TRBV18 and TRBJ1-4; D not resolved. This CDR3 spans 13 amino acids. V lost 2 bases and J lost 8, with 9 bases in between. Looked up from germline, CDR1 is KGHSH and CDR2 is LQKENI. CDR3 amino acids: CASSPTVGEKLFF. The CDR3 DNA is TGTGCCAGCTCACCAACGGTCGGGGAAAAACTGTTTTTT. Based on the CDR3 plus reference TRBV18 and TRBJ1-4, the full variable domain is NAGVMQNPRHLVRRRGQEARLRCSPMKGHSHVYWYRQLPEEGLKFMVYLQKENIIDESGMPKERFSAEFPKEGPSILRIQQVVRGDSAAYFCASSPTVGEKLFFGSGTQLSVL.

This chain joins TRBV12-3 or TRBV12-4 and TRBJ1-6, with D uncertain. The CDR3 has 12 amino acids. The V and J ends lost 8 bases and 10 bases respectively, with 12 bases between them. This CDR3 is CASHGPGSPLHF. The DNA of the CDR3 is TGTGCCAGCCATGGCCCGGGGTCACCCCTCCACTTT.

In DNA, the CDR3 is TGTGCCAGCAGTTACGCGAGGGCCGAGAAGGACGAGCAGTACTTC. It encodes CASSYARAEKDEQYF. The rearrangement joins TRBV6-6 to TRBJ2-7; a weak D match, TRBD2 (5 bases). Trimming pared 2 bases from V and 5 bases from J, leaving 16 bases between. CDR1 and CDR2 (germline): MNHNY, SVGAGI (reference sequence). The CDR3 is made up of 15 amino acids.

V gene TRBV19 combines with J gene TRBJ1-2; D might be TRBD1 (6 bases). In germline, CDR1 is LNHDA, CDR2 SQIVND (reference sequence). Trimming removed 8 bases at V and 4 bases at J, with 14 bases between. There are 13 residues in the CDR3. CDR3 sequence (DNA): TGTGCCAGTTCCCGGGACATCGGCTATGGCTACACCTTC. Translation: CASSRDIGYGYTF.

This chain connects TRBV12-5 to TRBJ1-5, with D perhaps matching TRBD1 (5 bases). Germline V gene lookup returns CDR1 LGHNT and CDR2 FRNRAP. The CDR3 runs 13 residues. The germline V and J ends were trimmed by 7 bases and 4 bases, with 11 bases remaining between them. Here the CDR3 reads CASAQGWNQPQHF. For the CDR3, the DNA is TGTGCTAGTGCCCAGGGATGGAATCAGCCCCAGCATTTT. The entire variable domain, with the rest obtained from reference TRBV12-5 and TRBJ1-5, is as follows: DARVTQTPRHKVTEMGQEVTMRCQPILGHNTVFWYRQTMMQGLELLAYFRNRAPLDDSGMPKDRFSAEMPDATLATLKIQPSEPRDSAVYFCASAQGWNQPQHFGDGTRLSIL.

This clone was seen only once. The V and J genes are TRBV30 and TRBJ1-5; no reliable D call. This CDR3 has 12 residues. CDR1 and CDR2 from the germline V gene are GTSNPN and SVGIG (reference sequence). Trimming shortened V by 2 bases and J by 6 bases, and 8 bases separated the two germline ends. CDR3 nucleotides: TGTGCCTGGAGTCAGTCAGGTCAGCCCCAGCATTTT. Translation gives CAWSQSGQPQHF.

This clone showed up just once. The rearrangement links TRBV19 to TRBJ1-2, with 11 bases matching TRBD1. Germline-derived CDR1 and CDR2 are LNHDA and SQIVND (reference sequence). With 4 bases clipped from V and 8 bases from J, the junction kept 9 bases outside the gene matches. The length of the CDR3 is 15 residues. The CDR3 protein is CASSTPGQGVRGYTF. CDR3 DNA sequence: TGTGCCAGTAGTACCCCGGGACAGGGGGTGAGGGGCTACACCTTC.

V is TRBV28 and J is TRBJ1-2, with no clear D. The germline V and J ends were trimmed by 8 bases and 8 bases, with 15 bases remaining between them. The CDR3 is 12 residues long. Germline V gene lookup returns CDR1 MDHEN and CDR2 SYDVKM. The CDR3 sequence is CASRGLGEGYTF. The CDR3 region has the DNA TGTGCCAGCCGGGGTTTAGGAGAAGGCTACACCTTC.